This is a list of T cell receptor beta chains from one sample in a study of blood T cell repertoires in COVID-19. Sequencing was performed with immunoSEQ multiplex PCR; in TCRdb, only in-frame clones are kept and a portion is missing. The sample has under 250,000 clones, about 80% seen once. Sequenced: peripheral blood. The origin of the receptors is an elderly man with acute or convalescent COVID-19. The CDR3 runs from the conserved cysteine through the conserved F or W. The order of the fields is clone size, V gene, J gene, D gene, CDR3 protein, CDR3 DNA. A D gene is named only where the DNA matches it firmly. Some rows mark clone size as missing; the rest say once, few, many or name a class of expanded clone.

size: NA
V: TRBV24-1
J: TRBJ2-1
D: TRBD1
CDR3: CATSDSFPGQGIYNEQFF
DNA: TGTGCCACCAGTGATTCCTTCCCGGGACAGGGGATATACAATGAGCAGTTCTTC

size: NA
V: TRBV19
J: TRBJ2-6
D: NA
CDR3: CASSIRPGHLLAGANVLTF
DNA: TGTGCCAGTAGTATTCGACCGGGACATTTACTGGCTGGGGCCAACGTCCTGACTTTC

size: NA
V: TRBV2
J: TRBJ2-2
D: NA
CDR3: CASRGSWSDTGELFF
DNA: TGTGCCAGCAGAGGAAGCTGGAGCGACACCGGGGAGCTGTTTTTT

size: NA
V: TRBV5-5
J: TRBJ2-1
D: TRBD2
CDR3: CASSFRPSGSDEQFF
DNA: TGTGCCAGCAGCTTTAGGCCTAGCGGGAGCGATGAGCAGTTCTTC

size: few
V: TRBV19
J: TRBJ2-7
D: NA
CDR3: CASSITEAGAYEQYF
DNA: TGTGCCAGTAGTATAACGGAAGCCGGGGCCTACGAGCAGTACTTC

size: NA
V: TRBV5-1
J: TRBJ2-4
D: TRBD1
CDR3: CASSVTGGAGNIQYF
DNA: TGCGCCAGCAGCGTTACAGGGGGCGCAGGAAACATTCAGTACTTC

size: NA
V: TRBV19
J: TRBJ1-1
D: NA
CDR3: CASSIGGMNTEAFF
DNA: TGTGCCAGTAGTATTGGAGGAATGAACACTGAAGCTTTCTTT

size: NA
V: TRBV28
J: TRBJ1-4
D: NA
CDR3: CASSSRGLDEKLFF
DNA: TGTGCCAGCAGTTCCCGGGGGTTGGATGAAAAACTGTTTTTT

size: NA
V: TRBV7-8
J: TRBJ2-7
D: NA
CDR3: CASSSYGGSNYEQYF
DNA: TGTGCCAGCAGCTCCTACGGCGGCTCTAACTACGAGCAGTACTTC

size: NA
V: TRBV27
J: TRBJ1-4
D: TRBD1
CDR3: CASSFGNRGANEKLFF
DNA: TGTGCCAGCAGTTTCGGTAACAGGGGTGCTAATGAAAAACTGTTTTTT

size: NA
V: TRBV9
J: TRBJ2-2
D: TRBD2
CDR3: CASSVAAPGLVPGELFF
DNA: TGTGCCAGCAGCGTAGCCGCTCCGGGACTAGTACCCGGGGAGCTGTTTTTT

size: NA
V: TRBV30
J: TRBJ2-7
D: TRBD1
CDR3: CAWSGQGGVNEQYF
DNA: TGTGCCTGGAGCGGACAGGGAGGAGTAAACGAGCAGTACTTC

size: NA
V: TRBV28
J: TRBJ2-7
D: TRBD1
CDR3: CASSYRGAYEQYF
DNA: TGTGCCAGCAGTTACAGGGGAGCCTACGAGCAGTACTTC

size: NA
V: TRBV4-1
J: TRBJ2-1
D: NA
CDR3: CASSPSGAEYNEQFF
DNA: TGCGCCAGCAGCCCGTCAGGGGCGGAGTACAATGAGCAGTTCTTC

size: NA
V: TRBV5-1
J: TRBJ1-4
D: NA
CDR3: CASSMGHAATNEKLFF
DNA: TGCGCCAGCAGCATGGGACATGCCGCAACTAATGAAAAACTGTTTTTT

size: NA
V: TRBV19
J: TRBJ1-4
D: TRBD1
CDR3: CASSSQGAPSEKLFF
DNA: TGTGCCAGTAGTTCACAGGGGGCCCCCAGTGAAAAACTGTTTTTT

size: NA
V: TRBV7-9
J: TRBJ1-6
D: TRBD1
CDR3: CASSQGQGNSPLHF
DNA: TGTGCCAGCAGCCAGGGACAGGGTAATTCACCCCTCCACTTT

size: NA
V: TRBV27
J: TRBJ1-2
D: TRBD1
CDR3: CASSRPGTGGLSGYTF
DNA: TGTGCCAGCAGTAGACCCGGGACAGGGGGGTTGAGTGGCTACACCTTC

size: few
V: TRBV19
J: TRBJ1-1
D: NA
CDR3: CASRRFNTEAFF
DNA: TGTGCCAGTAGGCGTTTCAACACTGAAGCTTTCTTT

size: NA
V: TRBV9
J: TRBJ1-2
D: TRBD1
CDR3: CASSPRRDRDSYGYTF
DNA: TGTGCCAGCAGCCCTCGCAGGGACAGGGACTCCTATGGCTACACCTTC

size: NA
V: TRBV28
J: TRBJ2-5
D: NA
CDR3: CASSREGYSKTQYF
DNA: TGTGCCAGCAGTCGTGAGGGATACTCGAAGACCCAGTACTTC

size: NA
V: TRBV19
J: TRBJ2-2
D: NA
CDR3: CASTPVPGREKGELFF
DNA: TGTGCCAGTACCCCAGTTCCGGGACGGGAGAAAGGGGAGCTGTTTTTT

size: NA
V: TRBV28
J: TRBJ1-5
D: NA
CDR3: CASSPGGGSGQPQHF
DNA: TGTGCCAGCAGTCCCGGGGGGGGCTCTGGTCAGCCCCAGCATTTT

size: NA
V: TRBV5-6
J: TRBJ1-4
D: NA
CDR3: CASSSPAPGTNEKLFF
DNA: TGTGCCAGCAGCTCCCCAGCACCCGGGACTAATGAAAAACTGTTTTTT

size: NA
V: TRBV6-5
J: TRBJ1-1
D: TRBD1
CDR3: CASSYSRTGGLTEAFF
DNA: TGTGCCAGCAGTTACTCGAGGACAGGGGGACTTACTGAAGCTTTCTTT

size: NA
V: TRBV3-1/TRBV3-2
J: TRBJ1-6
D: NA
CDR3: CASSQGRGSYNSPLHF
DNA: TGTGCCAGCAGCCAAGGAAGGGGCTCCTATAATTCACCCCTCCACTTT

size: NA
V: TRBV6-6
J: TRBJ2-5
D: TRBD1
CDR3: CASTTGGQETQYF
DNA: TGTGCCAGCACGACAGGGGGCCAAGAGACCCAGTACTTC

size: few
V: TRBV10-3
J: TRBJ1-6
D: NA
CDR3: CATSARGNDSPLHF
DNA: TGTGCCACCTCGGCACGAGGGAATGACTCACCCCTCCACTTT

size: NA
V: TRBV6-6
J: TRBJ1-4
D: NA
CDR3: CASSYSGAVNEKLFF
DNA: TGTGCCAGCAGTTACTCTGGGGCAGTGAATGAAAAACTGTTTTTT

size: NA
V: TRBV21-1
J: TRBJ1-2
D: NA
CDR3: CASSSPSWTGGYGYTF
DNA: TGTGCCAGCAGCTCCCCTTCCTGGACAGGGGGCTATGGCTACACCTTC

size: NA
V: TRBV24-1
J: TRBJ2-1
D: NA
CDR3: CATSDLQGRGSDNEQFF
DNA: TGTGCCACCAGTGATTTGCAGGGGCGGGGGAGCGACAATGAGCAGTTCTTC

size: NA
V: TRBV6-6
J: TRBJ2-1
D: TRBD1
CDR3: CASSYSLGQSHNEQFF
DNA: TGTGCCAGCAGTTACTCCTTGGGACAGAGCCACAATGAGCAGTTCTTC

size: few
V: TRBV6-6
J: TRBJ2-7
D: TRBD2
CDR3: CASSPYWSGVREQYF
DNA: TGTGCCAGCAGTCCCTACTGGAGCGGGGTGAGGGAGCAGTACTTC

size: NA
V: TRBV19
J: TRBJ1-5
D: TRBD1
CDR3: CASSTNRGPNQPQHF
DNA: TGTGCCAGTAGTACAAACAGGGGTCCCAATCAGCCCCAGCATTTT

size: NA
V: TRBV19
J: TRBJ1-2
D: TRBD1
CDR3: CASSIGSPGQGLGYTF
DNA: TGTGCCAGTAGTATAGGTTCACCGGGACAGGGACTCGGCTACACCTTC

size: NA
V: TRBV5-1
J: TRBJ1-2
D: TRBD1
CDR3: CASSGQGRGYTF
DNA: TGCGCCAGCAGCGGACAGGGGCGCGGCTACACCTTC

size: NA
V: TRBV6-2/TRBV6-3
J: TRBJ1-2
D: TRBD1
CDR3: CASSFSRQGIYGYTF
DNA: TGTGCCAGCAGTTTCTCCCGACAGGGTATCTATGGCTACACCTTC